Here is one T cell receptor beta chain with its context. Its antigen is still unknown. The sample originates from a study of regulatory T cells in long-lasting Graves disease. Study-wide results and caveats: Sampling was limited to peripheral blood rather than thyroid tissue. Persistent disease samples used TRBV28, TRBJ1-2 and TRBJ2-5 preferentially.

CDR3 length: 15 amino acids. The germline V gene has CDR1 SGHRS and CDR2 YFSETQ. V lost 0 bases to trimming and J lost 0 bases, with 6 bases between them. The TCR beta library used iRepertoire HTBI primers with Arm-PCR amplification of CDR3. TCRdb re-derived calls from the multiplex PCR reads in MiXCR, one entry per CDR3 protein. The sample gives a few hundred thousand distinct CDR3 sequences, roughly a quarter of which show up once; 26% is in the top ten. Specified time point: persistent/refractory GD, antithyroid drugs over 5 years with positive TRAb. PBMC-derived RNA was used for the TCR library. The patient group derived from an endocrinology department in Xi'an, China.

The sequence derives from a female donor with Graves disease. Sequencing used peripheral blood mononuclear cells (PBMCs), obtained when the disease was refractory, from a patient treated with antithyroid drugs. The chain has TRBV5-1 and TRBJ1-4; D is unresolved. The CDR3 nucleotides read TGCGCCAGCAGCTTGGAAGAAGCAACTAATGAAAAACTGTTTTTT. Encoded protein: CASSLEEATNEKLFF.